This TCR beta chain is from a study of T-cell memory formation after mild COVID-19 (dated by TCRdb to the early 2020s). Background for the entire study: TCR sequence clusters from the two donors were largely donor specific. In a couple of donors, T-cell clones that expanded and contracted after mild COVID-19 were tracked by sequencing TCRalpha and TCRbeta repertoires over time. Two young, previously healthy adult volunteers, one female and one male, were included in the cohort. The paper's findings and limits, for the study overall: Some responding clones were detected in pre-infection memory, which suggested that pre-existing cross-reactive memory T cells had joined the SARS-CoV-2 response. Contracting CD4+ clones were located mainly in the CM and EM memory subsets, whereas CD8+ clones were found to be enriched in EMRA. From day 15 to 85, contracting clones showed balanced CD4/CD8 phenotypes, whereas a second wave of clones that expanded from day 15 to 37 leaned towards CD4+. The study covered only a couple of mild cases, and larger cohorts including severe cases with pre-infection samples were considered necessary. Whether the second-wave clones peaking on day 37 were SARS-CoV-2 specific was not confirmed.

Ficoll-Paque density gradient centrifugation was used to isolate PBMCs. Data came from an Illumina NovaSeq 6000. TCRalpha and TCRbeta cDNA libraries were built by 5'RACE with constant-segment primers, adding sample barcodes and unique molecular identifiers. RNA was extracted from every sample with Trizol reagent. Libraries were amplified in two PCR steps, with a second sample barcode and Illumina TruSeq adapters added in the second step. Libraries were sequenced on an Illumina NovaSeq with 2 x 150 bp paired-end reads. The authors' analysis ran thus. Reads were demultiplexed and collapsed into UMI-guided consensus sequences with migec v1.2.7. With mixcr v2.1.11, UMI consensuses were aligned to TRA and TRB V and J templates and assembled into clonotypes. Expanded or contracted clonotypes were those called significant by both edgeR and NoisET, with noise models trained on biological replicates. edgeR calls used a false discovery rate-adjusted p below 0.01 and a log2 fold-change threshold of 1. As an exploratory analysis of dynamics, PCA with hierarchical clustering was applied to max-normalized trajectories of the 1000 most abundant clonotypes. Separately sequenced CD4+ and CD8+ repertoires were used to assign a CD4 or CD8 phenotype to each responding clone. Using fastp trimming at Q25 and MiXCR clonotype assembly, TCRdb reanalyzed the public sequencing data and kept in-frame beta chains. All rows with the same CDR3 protein become a single entry with the most common DNA and genes. Here the V and J calls rest on TCRdb's processing, not on the authors' analysis. The sample includes about 190,000 distinct CDR3 sequences, with around 21% observed a single time. The ten largest account for roughly 24% of the sample.

The germline V gene (reference sequence) specifies GTSNPN as CDR1 and SVGIG as CDR2. V was cut back by 1 base and J by 2 bases, leaving a gap of 30 bases between them. The CDR3 holds 21 amino acids from the cysteine to the phenylalanine. Only the CDR3 DNA is retained, 63 bases long and in frame from the first base. As for this clonotype: The specificity of this receptor is unknown. Base quality data are lacking; no much larger clone is found one base away.

Sequenced sample: PBMCs or a T cell subset sorted from them (not recorded which). This sequence originates from an adult woman who had mild COVID-19 (a few samples of this study predate the infection). The sample titles of this study are shuffled in the database, so cell type and time point are left out; the donor was told from shared clones. The chain is assembled from TRBV30 and TRBJ2-1; TRBD1 is a possible D gene, resting on 5 matching bases. For the CDR3, the sequence is CAWSGHRPQAFALGPYNEQFF. In nucleotides, the sequence is TGTGCCTGGAGTGGGCACAGGCCCCAAGCTTTCGCCCTAGGACCCTACAATGAGCAGTTCTTC.